Listed here is a single T cell receptor (beta chain). Its cognate antigen is unknown. Primers: 60 Vbeta forward and 13 Jbeta reverse. Method: immunoSEQ multiplex PCR; TCRdb's copy keeps in-frame clones and lacks some. The table shows approximately 150,000 clones, with about four fifths occurring only once. The data were obtained in a study of cytomegalovirus exposure and HLA in healthy donors. Study-wide points: Available immune exposure information was restricted to CMV serostatus only.

The V gene's germline CDR1 is MNHEY and CDR2 SMNVEV (reference sequence). Trimming left V 7 bases short and J 5 bases short, with 8 bases between. This CDR3 is 11 amino acids long. The sample taken for sequencing was PBMCs. This chain uses TRBV27 with TRBJ2-5, with TRBD1 as a possible D gene (5 bases). The sequence was obtained from a man between 18 and 29 years old in good health and CMV-seropositive. This CDR3 is CASMGLETQYF. The CDR3 DNA reads as TGTGCCAGCATGGGGCTGGAGACCCAGTACTTC.